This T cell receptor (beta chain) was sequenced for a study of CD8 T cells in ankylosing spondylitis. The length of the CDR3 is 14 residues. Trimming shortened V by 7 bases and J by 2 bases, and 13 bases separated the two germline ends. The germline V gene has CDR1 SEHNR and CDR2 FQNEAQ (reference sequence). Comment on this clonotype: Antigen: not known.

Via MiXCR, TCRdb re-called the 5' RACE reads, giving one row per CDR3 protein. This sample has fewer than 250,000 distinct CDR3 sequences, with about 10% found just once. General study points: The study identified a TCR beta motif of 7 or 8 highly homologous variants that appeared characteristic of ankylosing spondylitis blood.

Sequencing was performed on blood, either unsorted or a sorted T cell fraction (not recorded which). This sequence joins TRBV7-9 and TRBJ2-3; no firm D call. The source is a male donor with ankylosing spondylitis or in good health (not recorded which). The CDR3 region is CASIKTSFTDTQYF. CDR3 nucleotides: TGTGCCAGCATCAAGACCTCTTTCACAGATACGCAGTATTTT.